This entry concerns a single TCR beta chain. The unexposed donors gave CD4+ T cells in about 2011-2018, prior to COVID-19. Naive and memory CD4+ T cells were separated from cryopreserved PBMCs. The data were taken from a study of CD4 T cells in relation to SARS-CoV-2 and coronaviruses. Study overall: The HLA restriction of the shared crossreactive spike epitopes was mapped.

Naive and memory CD4+ T cell DNA was deep-sequenced without culture. Profiled with immunoSEQ multiplex PCR; TCRdb holds only in-frame clones, not every one. Seen here are tens of thousands of clones, roughly 93% observed once, and the top ten hold around 0.21%. The CDR3 sequence is 15 residues long. CDR1 LNHDA and CDR2 SQIVND come from the germline V gene (reference sequence). J gave up 2 bases and V 5 bases, and 7 bases lay outside the gene matches. The TCR originated in a human donor in good health. Sequences were obtained from naive CD4+ T cells from PBMCs. Indicated subset: naive CD4+ T cells isolated by negative enrichment. The V gene is TRBV19, the J gene TRBJ2-7, with TRBD2 identical over 9 bases. As DNA, the CDR3 is TGTGCCAGTAGTTCGGAGCGGGGGGTTACCTACGAGCAGTACTTC. It codes for CASSSERGVTYEQYF.